A selection of T cell receptor beta chains follows, all from one sample in a study of TIL therapy for anti-PD-1-resistant metastatic lung cancer. This table comes from immunoSEQ multiplex PCR, and its TCRdb copy is limited to in-frame clones, with some not included. This table holds 54,000 or so clones, around 87% found once. The sequencing here drew on blood, taken at baseline. The receptors originated from a person aged 25 to 85 with non-small cell lung cancer. Both conserved end residues are part of each CDR3. A D gene is named only where the DNA matches it firmly. Clone size is stated in some rows and not others, as once, few, many or a class when expanded.

d_gene: NA
v_gene: TRBV3-1/TRBV3-2
j_gene: TRBJ2-7
abundance: NA
CDR3nt: TGTGCCAGCAGCCAAGTTCCAGCCCCAGGCTACGAGCAGTACTTC
CDR3aa: CASSQVPAPGYEQYF

d_gene: NA
v_gene: TRBV7-9
j_gene: TRBJ2-7
abundance: NA
CDR3nt: TGTGCCAGCAGTCCCGGCCACATGCCCTACGAGCAGTACTTC
CDR3aa: CASSPGHMPYEQYF

d_gene: NA
v_gene: TRBV12-5
j_gene: TRBJ1-4
abundance: NA
CDR3nt: TGTGCTAGTGGTTTGGGTCATTCCCTTAATGAAAAACTGTTTTTT
CDR3aa: CASGLGHSLNEKLFF

d_gene: NA
v_gene: TRBV20-1
j_gene: TRBJ1-4
abundance: NA
CDR3nt: TGCAGTGCTAGAGATGAAAAACTGTTTTTT
CDR3aa: CSARDEKLFF

d_gene: NA
v_gene: TRBV27
j_gene: TRBJ1-1
abundance: NA
CDR3nt: TGTGCCAGCAGCTTCGGGGCATACACTGAAGCTTTCTTT
CDR3aa: CASSFGAYTEAFF

d_gene: TRBD1
v_gene: TRBV7-9
j_gene: TRBJ2-7
abundance: NA
CDR3nt: TGTGCCAGCAGCTTTGGAAGAGGGACAGCTAGACAGTACTTC
CDR3aa: CASSFGRGTARQYF

d_gene: NA
v_gene: TRBV11-2
j_gene: TRBJ2-3
abundance: NA
CDR3nt: TGTGCCAGCAGCTCCAGACGGGCTGGGCCCGCAGATACGCAGTATTTT
CDR3aa: CASSSRRAGPADTQYF

d_gene: TRBD1
v_gene: TRBV27
j_gene: TRBJ1-6
abundance: once
CDR3nt: TGTGCCAGTCGACAGGGGACCTATAATTCACCCCTCCACTTT
CDR3aa: CASRQGTYNSPLHF

d_gene: NA
v_gene: TRBV28
j_gene: TRBJ1-3
abundance: NA
CDR3nt: TGTGCCAGCAGTTTTGGGAGGAAGAGCTCTGGAAACACCATATATTTT
CDR3aa: CASSFGRKSSGNTIYF

d_gene: NA
v_gene: TRBV2
j_gene: TRBJ1-1
abundance: NA
CDR3nt: TGTGCCAGCAGTGACACCGTCCGGGACACTGAAGCTTTCTTT
CDR3aa: CASSDTVRDTEAFF

d_gene: TRBD2
v_gene: TRBV24-1
j_gene: TRBJ2-3
abundance: once
CDR3nt: TGTGCCACCAGTGATTCGCGGGAGTGGGGAGGTGATACGCAGTATTTT
CDR3aa: CATSDSREWGGDTQYF

d_gene: NA
v_gene: TRBV28
j_gene: TRBJ2-2
abundance: NA
CDR3nt: TGTGCCAGCAGTTTCGTAGAGGAGGAGACCGGGGAGCTGTTTTTT
CDR3aa: CASSFVEEETGELFF

d_gene: NA
v_gene: TRBV5-6
j_gene: TRBJ2-6
abundance: once
CDR3nt: TGTGCCAGCAGCTTGGTCGCCCCAGCGTCTGGGGCCAACGTCCTGACTTTC
CDR3aa: CASSLVAPASGANVLTF

d_gene: TRBD2
v_gene: TRBV9
j_gene: TRBJ2-7
abundance: few
CDR3nt: TGTGCCAGCAGCTCCGGGGGGGATTTTACATTATACGAGCAGTACTTC
CDR3aa: CASSSGGDFTLYEQYF

d_gene: NA
v_gene: TRBV2
j_gene: TRBJ2-1
abundance: NA
CDR3nt: TGTGCCAGCAGTGAGTTACAGGGTGAGCAGTTCTTC
CDR3aa: CASSELQGEQFF

d_gene: TRBD1
v_gene: TRBV27
j_gene: TRBJ2-1
abundance: NA
CDR3nt: TGTGCCAGCAGTACCTGGGGGACAGGGGTAGATGAGCAGTTCTTC
CDR3aa: CASSTWGTGVDEQFF

d_gene: NA
v_gene: TRBV21-1
j_gene: TRBJ1-5
abundance: NA
CDR3nt: TGTGCCAGCAGCAAAGGGGCAAGGGATCAGCCCCAGCATTTT
CDR3aa: CASSKGARDQPQHF

d_gene: TRBD1
v_gene: TRBV3-1/TRBV3-2
j_gene: TRBJ2-6
abundance: once
CDR3nt: TGTGCCAGCAGCCAAGATAGTAGGGGGCTCTCTGGGGCCAACGTCCTGACTTTC
CDR3aa: CASSQDSRGLSGANVLTF

d_gene: NA
v_gene: TRBV3-1/TRBV3-2
j_gene: TRBJ1-3
abundance: medium-sized
CDR3nt: TGTGCCAGCAGCCAAGATTATTTGGCAGGGGTCGGGGCTGGAAACACCATATATTTT
CDR3aa: CASSQDYLAGVGAGNTIYF

d_gene: NA
v_gene: TRBV27
j_gene: TRBJ2-3
abundance: NA
CDR3nt: TGTGCCAGCAGTTTATCGTGGGGCAGTCAGGATACGCAGTATTTT
CDR3aa: CASSLSWGSQDTQYF

d_gene: NA
v_gene: TRBV2
j_gene: TRBJ2-1
abundance: NA
CDR3nt: TGTGCCAGCAGTGCATGGCTCTACAATGAGCAGTTCTTC
CDR3aa: CASSAWLYNEQFF

d_gene: TRBD1
v_gene: TRBV5-1
j_gene: TRBJ1-2
abundance: few
CDR3nt: TGCGCCAGCAGCCCACAGGGGGCCTATGGCTACACCTTC
CDR3aa: CASSPQGAYGYTF

d_gene: TRBD2
v_gene: TRBV27
j_gene: TRBJ2-7
abundance: NA
CDR3nt: TGTGCCAGCGCCGCTAGCGGAGTCTACCTCTACGAGCAGTACTTC
CDR3aa: CASAASGVYLYEQYF

d_gene: NA
v_gene: TRBV27
j_gene: TRBJ2-2
abundance: few
CDR3nt: TGTGCCAGCAGGGGACTCTCGCTGAACACCGGGGAGCTGTTTTTT
CDR3aa: CASRGLSLNTGELFF

d_gene: TRBD1
v_gene: TRBV5-1
j_gene: TRBJ1-3
abundance: NA
CDR3nt: TGCGCCAGCAGCTTGGTCGTAACAGGGGGCTCTGGAAACACCATATATTTT
CDR3aa: CASSLVVTGGSGNTIYF

d_gene: TRBD2
v_gene: TRBV5-1
j_gene: TRBJ2-1
abundance: NA
CDR3nt: TGCGCCACCTCCGAGGGAGGGAGCTCCTACAATGAGCAGTTCTTC
CDR3aa: CATSEGGSSYNEQFF

d_gene: NA
v_gene: TRBV11-3
j_gene: TRBJ1-1
abundance: NA
CDR3nt: TGTGCCAGCAGTTACGGACGGGACACTGAAGCTTTCTTT
CDR3aa: CASSYGRDTEAFF

d_gene: NA
v_gene: TRBV3-1/TRBV3-2
j_gene: TRBJ1-1
abundance: NA
CDR3nt: TGTGCCAGCAGCCCATCGGGGGGGGCCATGAACACTGAAGCTTTCTTT
CDR3aa: CASSPSGGAMNTEAFF

d_gene: NA
v_gene: TRBV3-1/TRBV3-2
j_gene: TRBJ1-1
abundance: NA
CDR3nt: TGTGCCAGCAGCCACGTCCGGGACGGCACTGAAGCTTTCTTT
CDR3aa: CASSHVRDGTEAFF

d_gene: NA
v_gene: TRBV28
j_gene: TRBJ1-4
abundance: NA
CDR3nt: TGTGCCAGCAGTTTTGGGGTACTGGATGAAAAACTGTTTTTT
CDR3aa: CASSFGVLDEKLFF

d_gene: TRBD2
v_gene: TRBV28
j_gene: TRBJ2-7
abundance: NA
CDR3nt: TGTGCCAGCAGTTTATCTATAGCGGGAGATAGGTACGAGCAGTACTTC
CDR3aa: CASSLSIAGDRYEQYF

d_gene: NA
v_gene: TRBV7-9
j_gene: TRBJ2-3
abundance: NA
CDR3nt: TGTGCCAGCAGCTTTACTCCCGTCGGGAACACAGATACGCAGTATTTT
CDR3aa: CASSFTPVGNTDTQYF

d_gene: TRBD2
v_gene: TRBV6-1
j_gene: TRBJ2-3
abundance: NA
CDR3nt: TGTGCCAGCAGTGTTTCTAGCGGGAGGGCGCCAGATACGCAGTATTTT
CDR3aa: CASSVSSGRAPDTQYF

d_gene: TRBD2
v_gene: TRBV6-6
j_gene: TRBJ2-7
abundance: NA
CDR3nt: TGTGCCAGCAGTTCACGGCGGGAGGGTTCTGGCCTGTACTTC
CDR3aa: CASSSRREGSGLYF

d_gene: NA
v_gene: TRBV6-6
j_gene: TRBJ1-1
abundance: NA
CDR3nt: TGTGCCAGCAGTTCCTCCCTGGGGGGCACTGAAGCTTTCTTT
CDR3aa: CASSSSLGGTEAFF

d_gene: TRBD1
v_gene: TRBV9
j_gene: TRBJ1-4
abundance: NA
CDR3nt: TGTGCCAGCAGCTTCCGACAGGGGACTAATGAAAAACTGTTTTTT
CDR3aa: CASSFRQGTNEKLFF

d_gene: TRBD1
v_gene: TRBV15
j_gene: TRBJ2-3
abundance: NA
CDR3nt: TGTGCCACCAGCCGGACAGGGAATGTGGGAGATACGCAGTATTTT
CDR3aa: CATSRTGNVGDTQYF

d_gene: NA
v_gene: TRBV5-1
j_gene: TRBJ2-3
abundance: NA
CDR3nt: TGCGCCAGCAGCTCCGAGCCCGGTACGCAGTATTTT
CDR3aa: CASSSEPGTQYF

d_gene: TRBD2
v_gene: TRBV6-1
j_gene: TRBJ2-3
abundance: NA
CDR3nt: TGTGCCAGCAGTGAATACCCCCCCGGTCTAGCGGGGGGCCTAAGCACAGATACGCAGTATTTT
CDR3aa: CASSEYPPGLAGGLSTDTQYF

d_gene: TRBD2
v_gene: TRBV27
j_gene: TRBJ2-7
abundance: few
CDR3nt: TGTGCCAGCAGCGAGCGAAAAGGGAGGGTTGGTGAGCAGTACTTC
CDR3aa: CASSERKGRVGEQYF

d_gene: TRBD1
v_gene: TRBV6-5
j_gene: TRBJ2-7
abundance: NA
CDR3nt: TGTGCCAGCAGCCTCGGGACAGTCTACGAGCAGTACTTC
CDR3aa: CASSLGTVYEQYF

d_gene: TRBD1
v_gene: TRBV19
j_gene: TRBJ1-4
abundance: NA
CDR3nt: TGTGCCAGTAGTACAGGGGGCTCGACTAATGAAAAACTGTTTTTT
CDR3aa: CASSTGGSTNEKLFF

d_gene: NA
v_gene: TRBV7-3
j_gene: TRBJ2-3
abundance: NA
CDR3nt: TGTGCCAGCAGCTTATATGGGGGGGCGACAGATACGCAGTATTTT
CDR3aa: CASSLYGGATDTQYF

d_gene: NA
v_gene: TRBV9
j_gene: TRBJ1-4
abundance: NA
CDR3nt: TGTGCCAGCACCGTAAGGAGGGGCGGGCATGAAAAACTGTTTTTT
CDR3aa: CASTVRRGGHEKLFF

d_gene: NA
v_gene: TRBV5-1
j_gene: TRBJ1-1
abundance: NA
CDR3nt: TGCGCCAGCAGCTTGGGTACCGGGGACGCACAAGCTTTCTTT
CDR3aa: CASSLGTGDAQAFF

d_gene: NA
v_gene: TRBV4-1
j_gene: TRBJ1-6
abundance: once
CDR3nt: TGCGCCAGCAGTCATCCGGACAGCTCCTATAATTCACCCCTCCACTTT
CDR3aa: CASSHPDSSYNSPLHF

d_gene: NA
v_gene: TRBV7-8
j_gene: TRBJ1-5
abundance: NA
CDR3nt: TGTGCCAGCAGCTTAGCGGTCCAGGGTTATACTCAGCCCCAGCATTTT
CDR3aa: CASSLAVQGYTQPQHF

d_gene: NA
v_gene: TRBV4-1
j_gene: TRBJ2-7
abundance: NA
CDR3nt: TGCGCCAGCAGCCAAGAAACCGGGACCCAAAGCTCCTACGAGCAGTACTTC
CDR3aa: CASSQETGTQSSYEQYF

d_gene: TRBD1
v_gene: TRBV9
j_gene: TRBJ1-2
abundance: NA
CDR3nt: TGTGCCAGCAGCGTTGACAGGGCCTATGGCTACACCTTC
CDR3aa: CASSVDRAYGYTF

d_gene: TRBD1
v_gene: TRBV30
j_gene: TRBJ1-1
abundance: NA
CDR3nt: TGTGCCTGGGACCCGGGACAGGGGGCCACTGAAGCTTTCTTT
CDR3aa: CAWDPGQGATEAFF

d_gene: NA
v_gene: TRBV28
j_gene: TRBJ2-5
abundance: NA
CDR3nt: TGTGCCAGCAGTCCCCCGAGGGCAGGGCGGTCGTTGGAGACCCAGTACTTC
CDR3aa: CASSPPRAGRSLETQYF

d_gene: TRBD1
v_gene: TRBV19
j_gene: TRBJ2-1
abundance: NA
CDR3nt: TGTGCCAGTAGTAAGGGGACAGGGGTGACGAGCTCCTACAATGAGCAGTTCTTC
CDR3aa: CASSKGTGVTSSYNEQFF

d_gene: TRBD1
v_gene: TRBV30
j_gene: TRBJ2-5
abundance: NA
CDR3nt: TGTGCCTGGAATACAGGACAGGGTAGTTTTACTCGGATTTTTGGGAGGGAGACCCAGTACTTC
CDR3aa: CAWNTGQGSFTRIFGRETQYF

d_gene: TRBD2
v_gene: TRBV30
j_gene: TRBJ2-7
abundance: NA
CDR3nt: TGTGCCTGGAGTTGGGCTAGCGGAACCTACGAGCAGTACTTC
CDR3aa: CAWSWASGTYEQYF

d_gene: NA
v_gene: TRBV27
j_gene: TRBJ1-5
abundance: NA
CDR3nt: TGTGCCAGCAGTATGGGGAGCAATCAGCCCCAGCATTTT
CDR3aa: CASSMGSNQPQHF